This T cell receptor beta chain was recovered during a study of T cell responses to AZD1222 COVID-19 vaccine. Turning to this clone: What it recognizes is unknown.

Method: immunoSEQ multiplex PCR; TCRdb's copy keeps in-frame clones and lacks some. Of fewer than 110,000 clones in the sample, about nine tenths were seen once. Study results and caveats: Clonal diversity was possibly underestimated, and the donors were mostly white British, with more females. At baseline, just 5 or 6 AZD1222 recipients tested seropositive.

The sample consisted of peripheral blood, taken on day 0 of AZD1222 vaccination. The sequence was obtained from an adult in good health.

The CDR3 bases are TGCGCCAGCAGCCAGGCCTTAGTGGGTGGCTCCTACAATGAGCAGTTCTTC. This translates into CASSQALVGGSYNEQFF. The chain links TRBV4-3 to TRBJ2-1; no firm D call. The CDR3 has 17 amino acids. Germline V gene data show CDR1 as LGHNA and CDR2 as YSLEER. V lost 3 bases and J lost 0, with 15 bases in between.